Shown below are 18 T cell receptor beta chains from a single sample sequenced in a study of T cell responses to AZD1222 COVID-19 vaccine. Profiled with immunoSEQ multiplex PCR; TCRdb holds only in-frame clones, not every one. The sample has 95,000 to 110,000 clones; roughly 90% are singletons. Material: peripheral blood, obtained on day 0 of AZD1222 vaccination. The receptors were gathered from an adult in good health.

The chain couples TRBV11-2 to TRBJ2-3, with D possibly TRBD1 on 5 matching bases. Germline CDR1 and CDR2: SGHAT and FQNNGV. The germline V and J ends were trimmed by 5 bases and 4 bases, with 16 bases remaining between them. The CDR3 loop spans 15 amino acids. The CDR3 here is CASSTPAGSPDTQYF. As DNA, the CDR3 is TGTGCCAGCAGCACACCCGCAGGGTCCCCAGATACGCAGTATTTT.

The chain joins TRBV2 to TRBJ1-5; TRBD1 agrees at 10 bases. Germline V gives CDR1 SNHLY, CDR2 FYNNEI. V gave up 6 bases and J gave up 1 base; unmatched junction bases: 9. The CDR3 totals 17 residues. The CDR3 region has the DNA TGTGCCAGCAGGGGGACAGGGGATCGGGGAAGCAATCAGCCCCAGCATTTT. Its protein product is CASRGTGDRGSNQPQHF.

This chain connects TRBV30 to TRBJ1-5; no reliable D call. The CDR3 covers 12 residues. Between the trimmed V and J ends, which lost 3 bases and 6 bases, there was a span of 9 bases. Looked up from germline, CDR1 is GTSNPN and CDR2 is SVGIG (reference sequence). CDR3 protein: CAWSDRVQPQHF. The CDR3 DNA reads as TGTGCCTGGAGCGATAGGGTTCAGCCCCAGCATTTT.

The chain carries TRBV11-3 and TRBJ2-1; 8 nucleotides agree with TRBD1. CDR1 is SGHNT and CDR2 is YENEEA in the germline V gene. This CDR3 is built from 13 residues. J gave up 7 bases and V 3 bases, and 2 bases lay outside the gene matches. The CDR3 sequence: CASSLRQGNEQFF. CDR3 sequence (DNA): TGTGCCAGCAGCTTGCGACAGGGGAATGAGCAGTTCTTC.

The rearrangement joins TRBV7-8 to TRBJ2-1; TRBD2 is a possible D gene (5 bases). The germline V and J ends were trimmed by 3 bases and 7 bases, with 16 bases remaining between them. CDR1 and CDR2 from the germline V gene are SGHVS and FQNEAQ. This CDR3 is 15 amino acids long. CDR3 region: CASSFGEMVSNEQFF. CDR3 in DNA: TGTGCCAGCAGCTTTGGGGAGATGGTATCAAATGAGCAGTTCTTC.

The chain links TRBV5-8 to TRBJ2-7; no reliable D call. V lost 4 bases and J 4 bases, leaving 9 bases between the germline ends. Germline V gene sequence: CDR1 SGHTS, CDR2 YDEGEE. The length of the CDR3 is 12 residues. The CDR3, as DNA: TGTGCCAGCAGCCTCTCTACATACGAGCAGTACTTC. This sequence encodes CASSLSTYEQYF.

V is TRBV7-3 and J is TRBJ1-1, with TRBD1 as a possible D gene (6 bases). Germline V lookup: CDR1 SGHTA, CDR2 FQGTGA. This CDR3 is 13 amino acids long. V was shortened by 2 bases and J by 4 bases, with 8 bases between the two germline ends. CDR3: CASSLGGSTEAFF. For the CDR3, the DNA is TGTGCCAGCAGCTTAGGGGGCTCCACTGAAGCTTTCTTT.

This chain uses TRBV6-5 with TRBJ2-5; possibly TRBD1 for D (6 bases). From germline, CDR1 is MNHEY and CDR2 SVGAGI. The CDR3 contains 15 residues. Deletions cut 6 bases from V and 3 bases from J, with 17 bases between. CDR3 in amino acids: CASSLSQGTEETQYF. CDR3 nucleotide sequence: TGTGCCAGCAGCCTATCACAGGGTACCGAAGAGACCCAGTACTTC.

In DNA form, the CDR3 reads TGTGCCAGCAGCACCGTCGGGGGAGGCGACTATGGCTACACCTTC. The encoded protein is CASSTVGGGDYGYTF. The V gene is TRBV27, the J gene TRBJ1-2, with D possibly being TRBD1 (5 bases). Trimming left V 6 bases short and J 3 bases short, with 17 bases between. CDR3 size: 15 residues. Germline-derived CDR1 and CDR2 are MNHEY and SMNVEV (reference sequence).

The table lists this clone with a few counts. This chain uses TRBV18 with TRBJ1-5, with 8 bases identical to TRBD1. The CDR3 sequence is 15 residues long. The germline V gene has CDR1 KGHSH and CDR2 LQKENI. Losses at the gene ends were 3 bases for V and 6 bases for J; bases not matched to a gene: 7. CDR3 sequence (DNA): TGTGCCAGCTCACCCTCGGACAGGGAGGGTCAGCCCCAGCATTTT. Amino acids: CASSPSDREGQPQHF.

The chain links TRBV19 to TRBJ1-5, with no clear D. The CDR3 has 14 residues. Trimming took 5 bases from V and 5 from J, leaving 13 bases between them. Germline V gene data show CDR1 as LNHDA and CDR2 as SQIVND (reference sequence). CDR3 region: CASSAQALDQPQHF. The DNA of the CDR3 is TGTGCCAGTAGTGCCCAGGCGCTAGATCAGCCCCAGCATTTT.

The V call is TRBV7-3, the J call TRBJ2-7; TRBD1 or TRBD2 may be the D gene (5 bases each). V shed 5 bases and J shed 0 bases, with 8 bases lying between them. Germline CDR1 reads SGHTA; CDR2 reads FQGTGA. This CDR3 is built from 13 residues. CDR3 DNA sequence: TGTGCCAGCAGCCCCGGGGCCTCCTACGAGCAGTACTTC. It is translated as CASSPGASYEQYF.

The V gene is TRBV5-1, the J gene TRBJ1-3; tentative D call: TRBD1 (6 bases). V gave up 3 bases and J gave up 4 bases, with 17 bases separating them. CDR3 length: 16 residues. Germline-derived CDR1 and CDR2 are SGHRS and YFSETQ. CDR3 sequence (DNA): TGCGCCAGCAGCTCCGGGGGCATCGTTTCGGGAAACACCATATATTTT. This codes for CASSSGGIVSGNTIYF.

The chain has TRBV7-9 and TRBJ1-1; weak D call: TRBD1 (5 bases). The length of the CDR3 is 14 residues. Germline assignment: CDR1 SEHNR and CDR2 FQNEAQ (reference sequence). The germline V and J ends were trimmed by 1 base and 5 bases, with 11 bases remaining between them. Here the CDR3 reads CASSLDWGGTEAFF. The CDR3 DNA sequence: TGTGCCAGCAGCTTAGATTGGGGCGGGACTGAAGCTTTCTTT.

The chain joins TRBV4-1 to TRBJ2-5; 9 bases agree with TRBD1. This CDR3 has 15 residues. V was clipped by 3 bases and J by 1 base; unmatched bases: 3. CDR1 is MGHRA and CDR2 is YSYEKL in the germline V gene. The chain's CDR3 is CASSQDRGRQETQYF. In DNA form, the CDR3 reads TGCGCCAGCAGCCAGGACAGGGGTCGCCAAGAGACCCAGTACTTC.

The chain has TRBV4-2 and TRBJ2-6; 10 positions match TRBD1. In germline, CDR1 is LGHNA, CDR2 YNFKEQ. The CDR3 contains 22 residues. V was pared by 2 bases and J by 0 bases, with 16 bases of the junction left unmatched. CDR3 protein: CASSQIFRDRGASHSGANVLTF. CDR3 coding DNA: TGTGCCAGCAGCCAAATCTTCCGGGACAGGGGCGCCTCTCACTCTGGGGCCAACGTCCTGACTTTC.

The gene calls are TRBV2 and TRBJ1-5, with D uncertain. Per germline, CDR1 SNHLY and CDR2 FYNNEI. The CDR3 is 12 amino acids. V dropped 0 bases and J dropped 11 bases, with 8 bases sitting between them. In DNA, the CDR3 is TGTGCCAGCAGTGAAGCGCGTCTGGCCCAGCATTTT. This encodes CASSEARLAQHF.

This rearrangement joins TRBV3-1 (or the pseudogene TRBV3-2) to TRBJ2-2; 13 bases agree with TRBD2. This CDR3 is built from 15 residues. CDR1 and CDR2 from the germline V gene are LGHDT and YNNKEL (reference sequence). V gave up 6 bases and J gave up 6 bases; unmatched junction bases: 4. The CDR3 sequence: CASRPGLAGSGELFF. DNA for the CDR3: TGTGCCAGCAGGCCGGGACTAGCGGGGTCCGGGGAGCTGTTTTTT.